These 5 T cell receptor beta chains came from one sample sequenced in a study of glioma-infiltrating T cells after dendritic cell vaccination. Assay used: immunoSEQ multiplex PCR; TCRdb lists only in-frame clones, some missing. Seen here are tens of thousands of clones, about 85% observed once, and the top ten hold roughly 8.4%. Indicated time point: after dendritic cell vaccination, including at tumor progression/relapse. The material sequenced was blood, taken after dendritic cell vaccination. The receptors come from a human donor with glioblastoma.

This chain uses TRBV7-9 with TRBJ2-3; 9 nucleotides line up with TRBD1. V was clipped by 6 bases and J by 7 bases; unmatched bases: 14. CDR1 SEHNR and CDR2 FQNEAQ come from the germline V gene (reference sequence). The CDR3 totals 16 residues. The CDR3 region has the DNA TGTGCCAGCAGTACTAACCGGGACAGGGATATACATACGCAGTATTTT. Residues: CASSTNRDRDIHTQYF.

The CDR3 spells CASSSPRGQGCYSNQPQHF. CDR3 nucleotide sequence: TGTGCCAGCAGCTCTCCCCGGGGACAGGGATGCTATAGCAATCAGCCCCAGCATTTT. The chain uses TRBV11-1 and TRBJ1-5; 9 bases are shared with TRBD1. After removal of 4 bases from V and 0 bases from J, the junction contained 13 bases not matched to a gene. The germline V gene encodes CDR1 SGHAT and CDR2 FQDESV (reference sequence). The CDR3 extends over 19 amino acids.

The genes are TRBV15 and TRBJ2-1; 7 bases map to TRBD2. The CDR3 runs to 16 residues. The ends lost 0 bases at V and 6 bases at J; junction bases unmatched: 8. Germline-derived CDR1 and CDR2 are LNHNV and YYDKDF (reference sequence). DNA for the CDR3: TGTGCCACCAGCAGAGATCTCCCCGGGGGGTCCAATGAGCAGTTCTTC. It yields the protein CATSRDLPGGSNEQFF.

J is TRBJ2-2 and V is TRBV5-1, with TRBD2 matching over 12 bases. The CDR3 has 14 amino acids. With V trimmed by 2 bases and J by 13 bases, 6 bases remained unmatched. Per germline, CDR1 SGHRS and CDR2 YFSETQ. The CDR3 nucleotides are TGCGCCAGCAGCTTAGCTACACTAGCGGGAGGGCTGTTTTTT. This gives the protein CASSLATLAGGLFF.

V gene TRBV9 combines with J gene TRBJ2-1; D possibly corresponds to TRBD2 (6 bases). CDR1 and CDR2 (germline): SGDLS, YYNGEE. Trimming took off 3 bases at V and 6 bases at J, with 13 bases between the two ends. This CDR3 is built from 14 residues. In nucleotides, the CDR3 is TGTGCCAGCAGCGCCGGAGGGCCTGGCAATGAGCAGTTCTTC. Its translation: CASSAGGPGNEQFF.